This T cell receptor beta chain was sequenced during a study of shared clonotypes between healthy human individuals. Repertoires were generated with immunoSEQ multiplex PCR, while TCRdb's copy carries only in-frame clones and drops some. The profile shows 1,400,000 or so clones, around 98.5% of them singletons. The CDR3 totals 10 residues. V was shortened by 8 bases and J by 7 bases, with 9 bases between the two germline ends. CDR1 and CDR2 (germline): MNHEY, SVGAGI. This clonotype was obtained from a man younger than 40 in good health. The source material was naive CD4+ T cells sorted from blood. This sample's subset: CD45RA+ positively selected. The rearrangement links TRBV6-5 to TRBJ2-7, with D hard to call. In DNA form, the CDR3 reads TGTGCCAGCGGAACCTGGGAGCAGTACTTC. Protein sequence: CASGTWEQYF.